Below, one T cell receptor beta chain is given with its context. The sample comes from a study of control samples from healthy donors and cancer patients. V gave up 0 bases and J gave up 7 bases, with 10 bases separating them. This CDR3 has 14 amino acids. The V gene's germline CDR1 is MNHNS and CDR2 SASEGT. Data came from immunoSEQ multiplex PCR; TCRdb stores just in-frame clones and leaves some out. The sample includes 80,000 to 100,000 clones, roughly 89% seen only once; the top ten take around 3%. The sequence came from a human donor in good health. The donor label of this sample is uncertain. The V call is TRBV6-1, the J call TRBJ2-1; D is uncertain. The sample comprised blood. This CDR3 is CASSEAVIGNEQFF. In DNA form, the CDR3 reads TGTGCCAGCAGTGAAGCCGTTATAGGGAATGAGCAGTTCTTC.